This TCR beta chain was documented in a study of T cells in Graves' hyperthyroidism and ophthalmopathy. Study results and caveats: Classification by a 13 V-J model distinguished ophthalmopathy from stable hyperthyroidism.

The CDR3 has 14 amino acids. Trimming left V 4 bases short and J 5 bases short, with 14 bases between. Criteria for exclusion of patients were uncontrolled infection, other autoimmune disease, pregnancy or lactation. The authors obtained PBMCs from about 9 ml of fresh peripheral blood. Amplification of TCR beta CDR3 regions was performed using RNA transcripts as template. TCR CDR3 underwent first-round RT-PCR with the HTBI primer set. TCRdb independently ran MiXCR on the multiplex PCR reads; one entry per CDR3 protein. The sample shows some 600,000 distinct CDR3 sequences, about 14% of them seen only once. This clonotype has ten or more counts. The antigen is unknown.

The material sequenced was blood. The chain joins TRBV12-3 or TRBV12-4 to TRBJ2-5; TRBD2 is a possible D gene (6 bases). This sequence originates from a woman aged 25-40 years with Graves' hyperthyroidism that later progressed to Graves' ophthalmopathy. The chain's CDR3 is CASSWGVGGETQYF. The CDR3 nucleotides are TGTGCCAGCAGTTGGGGGGTGGGTGGGGAGACCCAGTACTTC.